The sequence of this T cell receptor beta chain was determined in a study of cytomegalovirus exposure and HLA in healthy donors. The PCR used 60 Vbeta and 13 Jbeta primers. Generated by immunoSEQ multiplex PCR, the TCRdb table keeps only in-frame clones and is missing some. The table records about 160,000 clones, 75% to 90% of them present only once. V shed 1 base and J shed 1 base, with 7 bases lying between them. CDR3 length: 13 amino acids. Germline V gene lookup returns CDR1 GTSNPN and CDR2 SVGIG (reference sequence). This TCR derives from a woman younger than 35 in good health and CMV-seronegative. What was sequenced was PBMCs. This chain connects TRBV30 to TRBJ2-5; weak D call: TRBD2 (5 bases). DNA for the CDR3: TGTGCCTGGAGTGAAGCGGCCCAAGAGACCCAGTACTTC. Its translation: CAWSEAAQETQYF.